Following are 13 T cell receptor beta chains from one sample sequenced in a study of control samples from healthy donors and cancer patients. Here immunoSEQ multiplex PCR was the method, and the copy in TCRdb shows in-frame clones only, minus some. The sample includes fewer than 60,000 clones, around 87% seen only once; the top ten take about 13%. Sequencing was performed on PBMCs. The origin of the receptors is a woman aged 55-75 years with lung cancer.

The chain links TRBV4-2 to TRBJ1-2; D might be TRBD1 (5 bases). CDR1 is LGHNA and CDR2 is YNFKEQ in the germline V gene. V was pared by 0 bases and J by 0 bases, with 14 bases between. The CDR3 covers 17 residues. For the CDR3, the DNA is TGTGCCAGCAGCCAAGAAAATTTGGCAGGGACTAACTATGGCTACACCTTC. Protein: CASSQENLAGTNYGYTF.

In nucleotides, the CDR3 is TGTGCCAGCAGCCCGGGACAGTATCAGCCCCAGCATTTT. Translating gives CASSPGQYQPQHF. The chain combines TRBV6-6 with TRBJ1-5; 7 positions agree with TRBD1. The germline gives CDR1 MNHNY, CDR2 SVGAGI (reference sequence). The CDR3 loop spans 13 amino acids. Germline trimming cut 6 bases from V and 5 bases from J; bases unmatched to any gene: 4.

The gene calls are TRBV5-4 and TRBJ2-3, with D possibly being TRBD2 (6 bases). This CDR3 region has 16 residues. Germline V lookup: CDR1 SGHNT, CDR2 YYREEE (reference sequence). V lost 0 bases, J lost 3 bases, and 14 bases lay in between. As DNA, the CDR3 is TGTGCCAGCAGCTTGGGACCGGGAGAACGAACAGATACGCAGTATTTT. Translating gives CASSLGPGERTDTQYF.

This clone was seen once. This rearrangement joins TRBV10-3 to TRBJ2-3; D remains unclear. Trimming pared 3 bases from V and 2 bases from J, leaving 3 bases between. Germline V lookup: CDR1 ENHRY, CDR2 SYGVKD. There are 12 residues in the CDR3. CDR3 sequence (DNA): TGTGCCATCAGTGATAACACAGATACGCAGTATTTT. It is translated as CAISDNTDTQYF.

This clone was counted only a few times. V and J are TRBV6-6 and TRBJ1-1; TRBD1 aligns across 9 bases. The germline CDR1 and CDR2 sequences are MNHNY and SVGAGI (reference sequence). The CDR3 length is 19 residues. The V and J ends lost 5 bases and 4 bases, in that order; junction bases with no gene match: 20. This CDR3 reads CASSHRWNRGRNFGTEAFF. The CDR3 nucleotides are TGTGCCAGCAGTCACAGGTGGAACAGGGGGCGGAATTTTGGCACTGAAGCTTTCTTT.

This clone was observed once. This chain links TRBV2 with TRBJ1-5, with 9 bases that match TRBD1. Germline trimming cut 7 bases from V and 0 bases from J; bases unmatched to any gene: 4. The CDR3 contains 15 residues. The germline gives CDR1 SNHLY, CDR2 FYNNEI. CDR3: CASTGDRASNQPQHF. The CDR3 nucleotides read TGTGCCAGCACCGGGGACAGGGCTAGCAATCAGCCCCAGCATTTT.

The V gene is TRBV5-1, the J gene TRBJ2-6, with no clear D. This CDR3 spans 14 amino acids. The V end lost 4 bases, the J end lost 0 bases, and 5 bases lay between the germline ends. The germline V gene has CDR1 SGHRS and CDR2 YFSETQ. The CDR3 nucleotides read TGCGCCAGCAGCATTAACTCTGGGGCCAACGTCCTGACTTTC. It encodes CASSINSGANVLTF.

J is TRBJ2-3 and V is TRBV7-3; D is uncertain. The ends were cut back, 1 base at V and 0 bases at J, with 8 bases in the middle. The CDR3 consists of 15 residues. CDR1 and CDR2 (germline): SGHTA, FQGTGA. DNA of the CDR3: TGTGCCAGCAGCTTAATGCGGCAGAGCACAGATACGCAGTATTTT. Its translation: CASSLMRQSTDTQYF.

The genes are TRBV6-2 or TRBV6-3 and TRBJ1-5; D is unclear. The germline V and J ends were trimmed by 6 bases and 9 bases, with 12 bases remaining between them. Germline V lookup: CDR1 MNHEY, CDR2 SVGEGT. This CDR3 region has 12 residues. CDR3 sequence reads: CASSWVGRPQHF. For the CDR3, the DNA is TGTGCCAGCAGCTGGGTGGGTAGGCCCCAGCATTTT.

The chain uses TRBV19 and TRBJ2-6, with a possible D match to TRBD1 (8 bases). V shed 7 bases and J shed 0 bases, with 16 bases lying between them. The CDR3 is made up of 17 amino acids. The V gene's germline CDR1 is LNHDA and CDR2 SQIVND (reference sequence). CDR3 in DNA: TGTGCCAGTACGATAACAGGGGGGGGCTCTGGGGCCAACGTCCTGACTTTC. It encodes CASTITGGGSGANVLTF.

The chain links TRBV6-5 to TRBJ2-7; the D gene is possibly TRBD1 (5 bases). Germline values: CDR1 MNHEY, CDR2 SVGAGI. Trimming cost V 4 bases and J 6 bases, with 13 bases left between them. This CDR3 contains 13 residues. The CDR3 DNA reads as TGTGCCAGCAGTTCTGCAGGGAACGTCGAGCAGTACTTC. As protein: CASSSAGNVEQYF.

This clone has more than one count but fewer than ten. The chain combines TRBV7-3 with TRBJ2-2; tentative D call: TRBD2 (5 bases). The V gene lost 3 bases and the J gene lost 4 bases, with 15 bases spanning the gap. The CDR3 is made up of 16 amino acids. Germline assignment: CDR1 SGHTA and CDR2 FQGTGA. The CDR3 bases are TGTGCCAGCAGCTTTAGTTCGCCGGGAACCACCGGGGAGCTGTTTTTT. Its translation is CASSFSSPGTTGELFF.

The chain couples TRBV19 to TRBJ1-4, with 8 bases lining up with TRBD1. The trim removed 7 bases at V and 8 bases at J, leaving 12 bases unmatched. The CDR3 length is 15 residues. Per the germline V gene, CDR1 is LNHDA and CDR2 is SQIVND (reference sequence). This chain's CDR3 is CASTPSTGVGEKLFF. The CDR3 DNA is TGTGCCAGTACCCCTTCGACAGGGGTAGGAGAAAAACTGTTTTTT.